A selection of T cell receptor beta chains follows, all from one sample in a study of T cells in Graves' hyperthyroidism and ophthalmopathy. TCRdb re-called the multiplex PCR reads through MiXCR, storing one row per CDR3 protein. The sample has over 500,000 distinct CDR3 sequences, over 15% seen once; the top ten hold 17%. Sequencing was carried out using blood. These receptor sequences come from a woman between 18 and 29 years old with Graves' ophthalmopathy. The CDR3 runs from the conserved cysteine through the conserved F or W. Each record gives: clone size, V gene, D gene, J gene, CDR3 DNA, CDR3 protein. D genes are given only for firm matches. Only part of the rows carry a size: once, few, many, or a class if the clone is expanded.

size: NA; V: TRBV7-9; D: NA; J: TRBJ1-2; DNA: TGTGCCAGCAGCTTAGGTTTACAGGGTGGGGACTATGGCTACACCTTC; CDR3: CASSLGLQGGDYGYTF
size: many; V: TRBV7-8; D: NA; J: TRBJ1-2; DNA: TGTGCCACCCACCAGGGGACCTCTAACTATGGCTACACCTTC; CDR3: CATHQGTSNYGYTF
size: many; V: TRBV2; D: TRBD1; J: TRBJ2-7; DNA: TGTGCCAGCAGTGAAGCGCCGCAGGGGGCCATTTACGAGCAGTACTTC; CDR3: CASSEAPQGAIYEQYF
size: NA; V: TRBV9; D: NA; J: TRBJ2-1; DNA: TGTGCCAGCAGCGTAGTCGTCCATGAGCAGTTCTTC; CDR3: CASSVVVHEQFF
size: many; V: TRBV29-1; D: TRBD2; J: TRBJ2-7; DNA: TGCAGCGTCCGTACTAGCGGGAGGCTCTACGAGCAGTACTTC; CDR3: CSVRTSGRLYEQYF
size: many; V: TRBV28; D: NA; J: TRBJ1-5; DNA: TGTGCCAGCAGTTTGCTGGCCGAGAATCAGCCCCAGCATTTT; CDR3: CASSLLAENQPQHF
size: many; V: TRBV12-3/TRBV12-4; D: NA; J: TRBJ2-4; DNA: TGTGCCAGCAGTCGCGACAGCTTCATAGCCAAAAACATTCAGTACTTC; CDR3: CASSRDSFIAKNIQYF
size: many; V: TRBV5-8; D: NA; J: TRBJ1-1; DNA: TGTGCCAGCAGCTTGGGTGGGGCAGGGCGCGGGCGAGCTTTCTTT; CDR3: CASSLGGAGRGRAFF
size: few; V: TRBV6-1; D: NA; J: TRBJ2-2; DNA: TGTGCCAGCAGCCCAAGACGGGCTGGAGGGGAGCTGTTTTTT; CDR3: CASSPRRAGGELFF
size: many; V: TRBV12-3/TRBV12-4; D: NA; J: TRBJ2-7; DNA: TGTGCCAGCAGTTTGGTACTCTTTTACGAGCAGTACTTC; CDR3: CASSLVLFYEQYF
size: many; V: TRBV6-8; D: TRBD1; J: TRBJ2-1; DNA: TGTGCCAGCACTGACAGGGAACCCTCCTACAATGAGCAGTTCTTC; CDR3: CASTDREPSYNEQFF
size: NA; V: TRBV29-1; D: NA; J: TRBJ1-2; DNA: TGCAGCGTTAGGGACTCCGCTAACTATGGCTACACCTTC; CDR3: CSVRDSANYGYTF
size: many; V: TRBV20-1; D: NA; J: TRBJ1-1; DNA: TGCAGTGCCCACGGGAGCATGAACACTGAAGCTTTCTTT; CDR3: CSAHGSMNTEAFF
size: many; V: TRBV5-5; D: NA; J: TRBJ2-1; DNA: TGTGCCAGCAGCTTGCGGGCGGGGACCTACAATGAGCAGTTCTTC; CDR3: CASSLRAGTYNEQFF
size: NA; V: TRBV9; D: TRBD2; J: TRBJ2-1; DNA: TGTGCCAGCAGCCTAGGGACTAGCCTTGGCAATGAGCAGTTCTTC; CDR3: CASSLGTSLGNEQFF
size: NA; V: TRBV9; D: TRBD1; J: TRBJ2-5; DNA: TGTGCCAGCAGCCCCTCGGTGGGGACAGGGGCAGAGACCCAGTACTTC; CDR3: CASSPSVGTGAETQYF
size: many; V: TRBV18; D: NA; J: TRBJ1-1; DNA: TGTGCCAGCAGCTCGGACAGGAACACTGAAGCTTTCTTT; CDR3: CASSSDRNTEAFF
size: many; V: TRBV7-2; D: TRBD2; J: TRBJ2-2; DNA: TGTGCCAGCAGCTCTCGTCCCCTACTAGCGGGAGAAGTCGGGGAGCTGTTTTTT; CDR3: CASSSRPLLAGEVGELFF
size: many; V: TRBV2; D: NA; J: TRBJ1-6; DNA: TGTGCCAGCAGTGAATGGGACGATACCCCCTCCCTCCACTTT; CDR3: CASSEWDDTPSLHF
size: many; V: TRBV28; D: NA; J: TRBJ2-3; DNA: TGTGCCAGCAGTTTATGGGGGGAAACGAGAGATACGCAGTATTTT; CDR3: CASSLWGETRDTQYF
size: many; V: TRBV29-1; D: TRBD1; J: TRBJ1-1; DNA: TGCAGCGTTACACCCGGGACAGGGATGAACACTGAAGCTTTCTTT; CDR3: CSVTPGTGMNTEAFF
size: NA; V: TRBV6-1; D: NA; J: TRBJ2-7; DNA: TGTGCCAGCAGCCCGGGATTCTACGAGCAGTACTTC; CDR3: CASSPGFYEQYF
size: NA; V: TRBV28; D: NA; J: TRBJ2-2; DNA: TGTGCCAGCATCAACCTGGGCACCGGGGAGCTGTTTTTT; CDR3: CASINLGTGELFF
size: many; V: TRBV12-3/TRBV12-4; D: TRBD1; J: TRBJ2-7; DNA: TGTGCCAGCAGTCCCCGGACAGGGAAGGTCGAGCAGTACTTC; CDR3: CASSPRTGKVEQYF
size: NA; V: TRBV27; D: NA; J: TRBJ2-1; DNA: TGTGCCAGCACCCCCTCTCCCGGGGACTCCTACAATGAGCAGTTCTTC; CDR3: CASTPSPGDSYNEQFF
size: many; V: TRBV20-1; D: NA; J: TRBJ1-1; DNA: TGCAGTGCTACCAGGGCGCCTGAAGCTTTCTTT; CDR3: CSATRAPEAFF
size: few; V: TRBV2; D: TRBD1; J: TRBJ2-3; DNA: TGTGCCAGATGGACAGGCTCAACAACAGATACGCAGTATTTT; CDR3: CARWTGSTTDTQYF
size: NA; V: TRBV6-5; D: NA; J: TRBJ1-3; DNA: TGTGCCAGCAGTTATCAAAGCTCTGGAAACACCATATATTTT; CDR3: CASSYQSSGNTIYF
size: once; V: TRBV4-1; D: TRBD1; J: TRBJ1-2; DNA: TGCGCCAGCAGCCAAGATGGACAGGGAGTATATGATGGCTACACCTTC; CDR3: CASSQDGQGVYDGYTF
size: few; V: TRBV5-8; D: TRBD1; J: TRBJ2-7; DNA: TGTGCCAGCAGCCCGCCGGGACAGGGGGCGAATTTCTACGAGCAGTACTTC; CDR3: CASSPPGQGANFYEQYF
size: NA; V: TRBV19; D: NA; J: TRBJ1-2; DNA: TGTGCCAGTAGTATAGATGGTTCGTTCGGGGGCCAATTGGATGGCTACACCTTC; CDR3: CASSIDGSFGGQLDGYTF
size: few; V: TRBV4-3; D: TRBD2; J: TRBJ2-3; DNA: TGCGCCAGCAGCCAGGAAGTTAGCGGGACAGATACGCAGTATTTT; CDR3: CASSQEVSGTDTQYF
size: many; V: TRBV7-9; D: TRBD1; J: TRBJ2-7; DNA: TGTGCCAGCAGCTCTACCGGGACAGAAGCCTACGAGCAGTACTTC; CDR3: CASSSTGTEAYEQYF
size: NA; V: TRBV6-1; D: NA; J: TRBJ1-5; DNA: TGTGCCAGCAGTGAATCCAGGCTAAGTCAGCCCCAGCATTTT; CDR3: CASSESRLSQPQHF
size: NA; V: TRBV10-3; D: NA; J: TRBJ1-5; DNA: TGTGCCATCGGCCGATGGGGGGGAAGGAATCAGCCCCAGCATTTT; CDR3: CAIGRWGGRNQPQHF
size: many; V: TRBV18; D: NA; J: TRBJ1-1; DNA: TGTGCCAGCTCACCTCATCGGTACACTGAAGCTTTCTTT; CDR3: CASSPHRYTEAFF
size: many; V: TRBV7-6; D: NA; J: TRBJ2-3; DNA: TGTGCCAGCAGCCGAAGTTCCGGGTTCACAGATACGCAGTATTTT; CDR3: CASSRSSGFTDTQYF
size: many; V: TRBV28; D: NA; J: TRBJ2-1; DNA: TGTGCCAGCGAAGGGGGGGGCTACAATGAGCAGTTCTTC; CDR3: CASEGGGYNEQFF
size: many; V: TRBV6-1; D: NA; J: TRBJ1-1; DNA: TGTGCCAGCAGTGAAGGACAGGACCTATTTGAAGCTTTCTTT; CDR3: CASSEGQDLFEAFF
size: many; V: TRBV28; D: TRBD1; J: TRBJ1-1; DNA: TGTGCCAGCAGTCCATATACAGGGGGCACTGAAGCTTTCTTT; CDR3: CASSPYTGGTEAFF
size: many; V: TRBV5-6; D: TRBD2; J: TRBJ2-7; DNA: TGTGCCAGCAGGGGTGTCGGGAGGTTCGAGCAGTACTTC; CDR3: CASRGVGRFEQYF
size: NA; V: TRBV6-1; D: TRBD1; J: TRBJ2-7; DNA: TGTGCCAGCAGTGCCGGACAGGTCCACGAGCAGTACTTC; CDR3: CASSAGQVHEQYF
size: few; V: TRBV29-1; D: NA; J: TRBJ2-1; DNA: TGCAGCGTTTTAGGCCACCCCTCCTACAATGAGCAGTTCTTC; CDR3: CSVLGHPSYNEQFF
size: many; V: TRBV11-2; D: NA; J: TRBJ2-3; DNA: TGTGCCAGCAGCCGGACCAATTGGGGGCGCGGTATGGTCACAGATACGCAGTATTTT; CDR3: CASSRTNWGRGMVTDTQYF
size: many; V: TRBV6-2/TRBV6-3; D: TRBD1; J: TRBJ1-5; DNA: TGTGCCAGCAGGGAACAGACAGGGGGTAGGAGCAATCAGCCCCAGCATTTT; CDR3: CASREQTGGRSNQPQHF
size: NA; V: TRBV29-1; D: NA; J: TRBJ1-2; DNA: TGCAGCGTTGAAGTCATGACAGGAGCTAACTATGGCTACACCTTC; CDR3: CSVEVMTGANYGYTF
size: many; V: TRBV28; D: TRBD1; J: TRBJ1-2; DNA: TGTGCCAGCAGCCGAGACAGGGAGTGGGGCTACACCTTC; CDR3: CASSRDREWGYTF
size: NA; V: TRBV7-2; D: TRBD1; J: TRBJ2-1; DNA: TGTGCCAGCAGCTTAGTGGGGGACAGCCGGTGGGAGCAGTTCTTC; CDR3: CASSLVGDSRWEQFF
size: NA; V: TRBV4-1; D: NA; J: TRBJ2-4; DNA: TGCGCCAGCAGCCACCCTCCGGGGAAAAACATTCAGTACTTC; CDR3: CASSHPPGKNIQYF
size: NA; V: TRBV7-9; D: NA; J: TRBJ1-5; DNA: TGTGCCAGCAGCTTAGAAACCGGTGGAAGCAATCAGCCCCAGCATTTT; CDR3: CASSLETGGSNQPQHF
size: many; V: TRBV12-3/TRBV12-4; D: NA; J: TRBJ1-5; DNA: TGTGCCAGCAGCTCGAGCGGGGTTCAGCCCCAGCATTTT; CDR3: CASSSSGVQPQHF